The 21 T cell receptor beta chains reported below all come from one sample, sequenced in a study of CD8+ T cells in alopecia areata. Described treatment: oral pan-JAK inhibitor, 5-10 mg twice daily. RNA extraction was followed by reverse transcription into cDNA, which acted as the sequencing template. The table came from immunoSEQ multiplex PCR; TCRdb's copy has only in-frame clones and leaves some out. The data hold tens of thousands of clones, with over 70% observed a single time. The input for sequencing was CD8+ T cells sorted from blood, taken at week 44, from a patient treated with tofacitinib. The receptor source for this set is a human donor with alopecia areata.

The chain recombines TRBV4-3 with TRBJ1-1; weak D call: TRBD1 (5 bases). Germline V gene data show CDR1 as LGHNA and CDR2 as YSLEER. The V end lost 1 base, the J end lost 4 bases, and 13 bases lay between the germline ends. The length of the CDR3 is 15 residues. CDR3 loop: CASSQVTTGGTEAFF. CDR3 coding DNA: TGCGCCAGCAGCCAAGTAACCACGGGGGGCACTGAAGCTTTCTTT.

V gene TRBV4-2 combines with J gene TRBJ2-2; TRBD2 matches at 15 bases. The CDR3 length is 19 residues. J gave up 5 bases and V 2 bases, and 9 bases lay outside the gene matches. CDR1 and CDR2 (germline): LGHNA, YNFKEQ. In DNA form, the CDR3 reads TGTGCCAGCAGCCAATCCCGGACTAGCGGGGGGGCAGAAACCGGGGAGCTGTTTTTT. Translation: CASSQSRTSGGAETGELFF.

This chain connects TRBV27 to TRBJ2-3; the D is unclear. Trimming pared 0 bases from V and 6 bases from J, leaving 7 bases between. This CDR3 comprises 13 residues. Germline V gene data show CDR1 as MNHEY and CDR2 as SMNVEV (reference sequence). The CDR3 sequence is CASSLSVQDTQYF. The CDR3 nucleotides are TGTGCCAGCAGTTTATCGGTTCAGGATACGCAGTATTTT.

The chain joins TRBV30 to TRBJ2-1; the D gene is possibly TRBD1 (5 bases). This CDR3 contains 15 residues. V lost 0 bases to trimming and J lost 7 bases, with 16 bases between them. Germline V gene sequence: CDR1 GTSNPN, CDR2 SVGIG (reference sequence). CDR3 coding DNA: TGTGCCTGGAGTGTTATCGATGACAGTGATAATGAGCAGTTCTTC. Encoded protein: CAWSVIDDSDNEQFF.

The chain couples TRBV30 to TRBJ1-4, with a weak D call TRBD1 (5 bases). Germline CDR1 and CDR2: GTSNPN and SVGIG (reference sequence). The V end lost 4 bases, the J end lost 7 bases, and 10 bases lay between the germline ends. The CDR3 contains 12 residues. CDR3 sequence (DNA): TGTGCCTGGACCAGTGGGGGTGAAAAACTGTTTTTT. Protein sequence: CAWTSGGEKLFF.

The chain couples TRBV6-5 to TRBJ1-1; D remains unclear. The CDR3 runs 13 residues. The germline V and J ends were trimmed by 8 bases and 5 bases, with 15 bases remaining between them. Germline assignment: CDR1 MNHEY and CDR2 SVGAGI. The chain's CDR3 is CASGVREGTEAFF. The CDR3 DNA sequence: TGTGCCAGCGGAGTAAGGGAGGGTACTGAAGCTTTCTTT.

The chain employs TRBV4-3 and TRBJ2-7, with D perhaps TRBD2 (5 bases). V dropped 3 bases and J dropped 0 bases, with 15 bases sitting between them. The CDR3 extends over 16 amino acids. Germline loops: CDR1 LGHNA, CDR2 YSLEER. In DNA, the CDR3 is TGCGCCAGCAGCCAGCACACAACTAGTAGCTCCTACGAGCAGTACTTC. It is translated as CASSQHTTSSSYEQYF.

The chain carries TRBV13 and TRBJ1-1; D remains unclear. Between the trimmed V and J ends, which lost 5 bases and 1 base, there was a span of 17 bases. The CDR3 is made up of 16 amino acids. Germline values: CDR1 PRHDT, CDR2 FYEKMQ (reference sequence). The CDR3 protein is CASSPLGGEGNTEAFF. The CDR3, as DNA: TGTGCCAGCAGCCCCCTTGGCGGGGAAGGGAACACTGAAGCTTTCTTT.

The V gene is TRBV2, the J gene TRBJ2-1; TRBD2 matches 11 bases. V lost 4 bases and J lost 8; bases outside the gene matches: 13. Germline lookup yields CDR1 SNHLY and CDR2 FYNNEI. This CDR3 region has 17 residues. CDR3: CASSGLAGGRRADEQFF. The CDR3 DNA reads TGTGCCAGCAGTGGGCTAGCGGGGGGCCGACGCGCCGATGAGCAGTTCTTC.

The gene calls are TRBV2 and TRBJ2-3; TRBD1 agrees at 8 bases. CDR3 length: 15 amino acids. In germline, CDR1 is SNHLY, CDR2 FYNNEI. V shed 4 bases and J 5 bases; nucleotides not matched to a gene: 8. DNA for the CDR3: TGTGCCAGCAGTGCCCTCAGGACAGGGTTAGATACGCAGTATTTT. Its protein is CASSALRTGLDTQYF.

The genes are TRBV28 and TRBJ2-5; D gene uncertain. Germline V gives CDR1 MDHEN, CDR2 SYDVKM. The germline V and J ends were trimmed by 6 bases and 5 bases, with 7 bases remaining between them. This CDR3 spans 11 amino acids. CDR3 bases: TGTGCCAGCAGCCCTTCGGAGACCCAGTACTTC. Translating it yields CASSPSETQYF.

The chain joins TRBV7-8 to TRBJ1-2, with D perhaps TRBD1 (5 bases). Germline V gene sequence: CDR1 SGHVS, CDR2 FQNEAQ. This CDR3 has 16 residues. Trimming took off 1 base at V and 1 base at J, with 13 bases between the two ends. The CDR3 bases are TGTGCCAGCAGCTTAGGACAAAGGGGTCTTAACTATGGCTACACCTTC. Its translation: CASSLGQRGLNYGYTF.

CDR3 protein: CASSHGQGSGGYTF. Here the CDR3 DNA reads TGTGCCAGCAGCCACGGACAGGGGTCTGGTGGCTACACCTTC. This chain connects TRBV14 to TRBJ1-2, with TRBD1 matching over 9 bases. CDR3 size: 14 residues. The V and J ends lost 3 bases and 7 bases, in that order; junction bases with no gene match: 6. Germline CDR1 and CDR2: SGHDN and FVKESK.

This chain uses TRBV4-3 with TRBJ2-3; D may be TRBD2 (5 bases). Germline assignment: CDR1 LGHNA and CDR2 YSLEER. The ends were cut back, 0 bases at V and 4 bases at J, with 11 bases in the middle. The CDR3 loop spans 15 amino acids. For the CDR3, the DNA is TGCGCCAGCAGCCAAGATCACGGGGTGGCAGATACGCAGTATTTT. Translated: CASSQDHGVADTQYF.

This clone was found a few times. In nucleotides, the CDR3 is TGTGCCAGCTTTAGGGGCGGGACAGGGGGCACAGATACGCAGTATTTT. This sequence encodes CASFRGGTGGTDTQYF. This chain uses TRBV27 with TRBJ2-3, with 10 nucleotides matching TRBD1. Germline V gene sequence: CDR1 MNHEY, CDR2 SMNVEV (reference sequence). Trimming removed 8 bases from V and 1 base from J; junction bases left unmatched: 9. The CDR3 spans 16 residues.

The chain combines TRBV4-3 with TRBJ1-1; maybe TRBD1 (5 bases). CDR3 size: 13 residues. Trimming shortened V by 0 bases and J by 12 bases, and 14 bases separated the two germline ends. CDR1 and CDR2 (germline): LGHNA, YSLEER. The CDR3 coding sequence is TGCGCCAGCAGCCAAGATCGGGACGGGGTTCCTTTCTTT. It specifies CASSQDRDGVPFF.

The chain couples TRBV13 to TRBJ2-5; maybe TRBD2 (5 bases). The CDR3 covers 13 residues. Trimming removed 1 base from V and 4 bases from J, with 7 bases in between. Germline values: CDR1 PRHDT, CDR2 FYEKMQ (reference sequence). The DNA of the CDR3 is TGTGCCAGCAGCTTAGAAGGGAGAGAGACCCAGTACTTC. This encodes CASSLEGRETQYF. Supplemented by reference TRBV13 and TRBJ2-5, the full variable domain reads AAGVIQSPRHLIKEKRETATLKCYPIPRHDTVYWYQQGPGQDPQFLISFYEKMQSDKGSIPDRFSAQQFSDYHSELNMSSLELGDSALYFCASSLEGRETQYFGPGTRLLVL.

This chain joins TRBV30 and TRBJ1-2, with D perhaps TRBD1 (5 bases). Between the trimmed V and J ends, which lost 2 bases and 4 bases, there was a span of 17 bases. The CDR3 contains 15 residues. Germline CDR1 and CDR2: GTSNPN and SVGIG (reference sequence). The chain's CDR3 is CAWSTGLRGTYGYTF. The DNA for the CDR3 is TGTGCCTGGAGTACCGGACTTAGAGGGACCTATGGCTACACCTTC. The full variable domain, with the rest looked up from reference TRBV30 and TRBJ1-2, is SQTIHQWPATLVQPVGSPLSLECTVEGTSNPNLYWYRQAAGRGLQLLFYSVGIGQISSEVPQNLSASRPQDRQFILSSKKLLLSDSGFYLCAWSTGLRGTYGYTFGSGTRLTVV.

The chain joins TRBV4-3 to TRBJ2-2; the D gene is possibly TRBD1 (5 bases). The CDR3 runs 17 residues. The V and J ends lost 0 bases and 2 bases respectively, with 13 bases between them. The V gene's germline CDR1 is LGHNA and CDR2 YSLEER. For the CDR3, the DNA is TGCGCCAGCAGCCAAGATAGGACAAGGGGAAACACCGGGGAGCTGTTTTTT. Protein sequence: CASSQDRTRGNTGELFF.

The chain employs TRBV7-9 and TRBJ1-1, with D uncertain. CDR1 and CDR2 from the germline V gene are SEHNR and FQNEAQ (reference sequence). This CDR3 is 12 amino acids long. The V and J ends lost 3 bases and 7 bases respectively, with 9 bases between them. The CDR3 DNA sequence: TGTGCCAGCAGCTTCGGAGGGAATGAAGCTTTCTTT. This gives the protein CASSFGGNEAFF.

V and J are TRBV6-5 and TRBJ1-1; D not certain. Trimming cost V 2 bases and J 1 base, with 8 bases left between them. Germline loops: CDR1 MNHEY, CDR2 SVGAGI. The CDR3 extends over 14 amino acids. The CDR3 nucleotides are TGTGCCAGCAGTTACGGGCGGGAGAACACTGAAGCTTTCTTT. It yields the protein CASSYGRENTEAFF.